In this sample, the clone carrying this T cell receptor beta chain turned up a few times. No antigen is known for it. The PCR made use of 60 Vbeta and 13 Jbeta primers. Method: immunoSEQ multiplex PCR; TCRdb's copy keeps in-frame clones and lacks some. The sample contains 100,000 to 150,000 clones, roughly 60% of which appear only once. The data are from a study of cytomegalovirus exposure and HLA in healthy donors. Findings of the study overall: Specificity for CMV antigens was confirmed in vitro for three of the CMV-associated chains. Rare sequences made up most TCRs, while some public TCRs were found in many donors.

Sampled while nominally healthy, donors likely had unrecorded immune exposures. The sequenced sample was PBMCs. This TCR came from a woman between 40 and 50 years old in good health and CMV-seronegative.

The CDR3 here is CASSFGTSGVNEQFF. The CDR3 DNA reads TGTGCCAGCAGCTTCGGGACTAGCGGGGTTAATGAGCAGTTCTTC. V usage is TRBV7-3 and J usage is TRBJ2-1; TRBD2 matches at 13 bases. Germline lookup yields CDR1 SGHTA and CDR2 FQGTGA. The CDR3 contains 15 residues. The junction had 3 bases not matched to a gene; V was cut back by 3 bases and J by 7 bases.